The rows below give T cell receptor beta chains drawn from one sample of a study of T cell repertoires in cytomegalovirus infection. TCRdb redid the calling of the reads with MiXCR, one entry per CDR3 protein. The sample consists of roughly 500,000 distinct CDR3 sequences, around 11% of them appearing once. Sample: PBMCs. These receptors all stem from a human donor in good health (CMV status not recorded). Some clones in this sample may be carry-over from other donors' samples. Both conserved end residues are part of each CDR3. The order of the fields is CDR3 DNA, CDR3 protein, J gene, D gene, clone size, V gene. A D gene is named only where the DNA matches it firmly. Only part of the rows carry a size: once, few, many, or a class if the clone is expanded.

CDR3 DNA: TGTGCCAGCAGCCCCAGCGGGAGCCCAGATACGCAGTATTTT
CDR3 protein: CASSPSGSPDTQYF
J gene: TRBJ2-3
D gene: TRBD2
clone size: many
V gene: TRBV7-3

CDR3 DNA: TGTGCCAGCAGTCGACAGGGGGCGCGTGACACTGAAGCTTTCTTT
CDR3 protein: CASSRQGARDTEAFF
J gene: TRBJ1-1
D gene: TRBD1
clone size: NA
V gene: TRBV7-9

CDR3 DNA: TGTGCCAGCAGCGCGGACAGGGTAGGAATGAACACTGAAGCTTTCTTT
CDR3 protein: CASSADRVGMNTEAFF
J gene: TRBJ1-1
D gene: TRBD1
clone size: NA
V gene: TRBV11-1

CDR3 DNA: TGCAGTGCTAGAGACCCACGAACGGAGGGGGAGACCCAGTACTTC
CDR3 protein: CSARDPRTEGETQYF
J gene: TRBJ2-5
D gene: NA
clone size: few
V gene: TRBV20-1

CDR3 DNA: TGTGCCAGCCTGGAGGGGGTGAACACTGAAGCTTTCTTT
CDR3 protein: CASLEGVNTEAFF
J gene: TRBJ1-1
D gene: NA
clone size: few
V gene: TRBV2

CDR3 DNA: TGTGCCAGCAGGGCCTTGGGGGGTGGCTACACCTTC
CDR3 protein: CASRALGGGYTF
J gene: TRBJ1-2
D gene: NA
clone size: many
V gene: TRBV27

CDR3 DNA: TGTGCCAGCCTGTATATACGGGAGACCCAGTACTTC
CDR3 protein: CASLYIRETQYF
J gene: TRBJ2-5
D gene: NA
clone size: few
V gene: TRBV2

CDR3 DNA: TGCGCCAGCAGTCGTGTAAGGCGAGGAGGGAGCGGGGAGACCCAGTACTTC
CDR3 protein: CASSRVRRGGSGETQYF
J gene: TRBJ2-5
D gene: NA
clone size: NA
V gene: TRBV23-1

CDR3 DNA: TGTGCCAGCTCACCAGGTAGCCCTACTTACAATGAGCAGTTCTTC
CDR3 protein: CASSPGSPTYNEQFF
J gene: TRBJ2-1
D gene: NA
clone size: few
V gene: TRBV18

CDR3 DNA: TGTGCCAGCAGCTTTGGCGGGAGGAGTATCAATGAGCAGTTCTTC
CDR3 protein: CASSFGGRSINEQFF
J gene: TRBJ2-1
D gene: TRBD2
clone size: NA
V gene: TRBV11-2

CDR3 DNA: TGTGCCAGCAGTTTAGGTATAGGTAGTGGCGTCTCCTACGAGCAGTACTTC
CDR3 protein: CASSLGIGSGVSYEQYF
J gene: TRBJ2-7
D gene: NA
clone size: many
V gene: TRBV12-3/TRBV12-4

CDR3 DNA: TGTGCCAGCACCCTTGGGGGGTACTATGGCTACACCTTC
CDR3 protein: CASTLGGYYGYTF
J gene: TRBJ1-2
D gene: NA
clone size: many
V gene: TRBV12-3/TRBV12-4

CDR3 DNA: TGCAGTGCTAGACATCCTACCTTGGATGAGCAGTTCTTC
CDR3 protein: CSARHPTLDEQFF
J gene: TRBJ2-1
D gene: NA
clone size: NA
V gene: TRBV20-1

CDR3 DNA: TGTGCCAGTAGTCCTCCTTCTTCGAGCGAGCAGCTTTCCTATGGCTACACCTTC
CDR3 protein: CASSPPSSSEQLSYGYTF
J gene: TRBJ1-2
D gene: NA
clone size: many
V gene: TRBV19

CDR3 DNA: TGTGCCAGCAGCCAAATGAGCGGGAGCCGAAATGAGCAGTTCTTC
CDR3 protein: CASSQMSGSRNEQFF
J gene: TRBJ2-1
D gene: TRBD2
clone size: NA
V gene: TRBV4-2

CDR3 DNA: TGTGCCAGCAGCCCAGCTAGCGCTAGCACAGATACGCAGTATTTT
CDR3 protein: CASSPASASTDTQYF
J gene: TRBJ2-3
D gene: NA
clone size: many
V gene: TRBV7-6

CDR3 DNA: TGTGCCAGCAGCTTAGTTTCCGGGAGTGGTAATGAGCAGTTCTTC
CDR3 protein: CASSLVSGSGNEQFF
J gene: TRBJ2-1
D gene: NA
clone size: many
V gene: TRBV7-2

CDR3 DNA: TGCGCCAGCAGCCAACCAAGTCTAGGACAGACCAACACCGTCTTCTATGGCTACACCTTC
CDR3 protein: CASSQPSLGQTNTVFYGYTF
J gene: TRBJ1-2
D gene: NA
clone size: few
V gene: TRBV4-1

CDR3 DNA: TGTGCCAGCAGCCAAAACGCCGGGCCCTCGACCGGGGAGCTGTTTTTT
CDR3 protein: CASSQNAGPSTGELFF
J gene: TRBJ2-2
D gene: NA
clone size: many
V gene: TRBV4-2

CDR3 DNA: TGTGCCAGCAGGGGAGGGAAAGCTTTCTTT
CDR3 protein: CASRGGKAFF
J gene: TRBJ1-1
D gene: NA
clone size: few
V gene: TRBV2

CDR3 DNA: TGTGCCATCAGTGAGTCGGGGACTAGCGGAGCCTTCACAGATACGCAGTATTTT
CDR3 protein: CAISESGTSGAFTDTQYF
J gene: TRBJ2-3
D gene: TRBD2
clone size: many
V gene: TRBV10-3

CDR3 DNA: TGTGCCTGGGACAGGGGTTTTAACAATGAGCAGTTCTTC
CDR3 protein: CAWDRGFNNEQFF
J gene: TRBJ2-1
D gene: TRBD1
clone size: few
V gene: TRBV30

CDR3 DNA: TGTGCCATCAGTGAGTCGACGTCCAATGAGCAGTTCTTC
CDR3 protein: CAISESTSNEQFF
J gene: TRBJ2-1
D gene: NA
clone size: many
V gene: TRBV10-3

CDR3 DNA: TGTGCCAGCAGCAGAGGTCAGCAACGAGGGTCCACAGATACGCAGTATTTT
CDR3 protein: CASSRGQQRGSTDTQYF
J gene: TRBJ2-3
D gene: NA
clone size: many
V gene: TRBV7-8

CDR3 DNA: TGTGCCAGCAGCTCCAGAACTAGCGGGAGGGCCTACAATGAGCAGTTCTTC
CDR3 protein: CASSSRTSGRAYNEQFF
J gene: TRBJ2-1
D gene: TRBD2
clone size: NA
V gene: TRBV11-2

CDR3 DNA: TGTGCCTGGAGCCCCTTGCGGCGCTCCTACAATGAGCAGTTCTTC
CDR3 protein: CAWSPLRRSYNEQFF
J gene: TRBJ2-1
D gene: NA
clone size: few
V gene: TRBV30

CDR3 DNA: TGTGCCAGCAGTCCGCCGGGACAGGTCTCCTACGAGCAGTACTTC
CDR3 protein: CASSPPGQVSYEQYF
J gene: TRBJ2-7
D gene: TRBD1
clone size: many
V gene: TRBV6-1

CDR3 DNA: TGTGCCAGCAGTTACTCGACAGAGACCCAGTACTTC
CDR3 protein: CASSYSTETQYF
J gene: TRBJ2-5
D gene: NA
clone size: NA
V gene: TRBV6-2/TRBV6-3

CDR3 DNA: TGTGCCATCAGTGTTGGGGGAATCCAAGAGACCCAGTACTTC
CDR3 protein: CAISVGGIQETQYF
J gene: TRBJ2-5
D gene: NA
clone size: many
V gene: TRBV10-3

CDR3 DNA: TGTGCCAGCAGTGAGAGTCTAGCGGGGGGCGAAAAGCAGTACTTC
CDR3 protein: CASSESLAGGEKQYF
J gene: TRBJ2-7
D gene: TRBD2
clone size: NA
V gene: TRBV6-1

CDR3 DNA: TGCGCCAGCGGAAGACAGGGGGTAGAGGAGACCCAGTACTTC
CDR3 protein: CASGRQGVEETQYF
J gene: TRBJ2-5
D gene: TRBD1
clone size: many
V gene: TRBV5-1

CDR3 DNA: TGCAGTGCTTTGGGAGGGGGGATGTACGAGCAGTACTTC
CDR3 protein: CSALGGGMYEQYF
J gene: TRBJ2-7
D gene: NA
clone size: few
V gene: TRBV20-1

CDR3 DNA: TGTGCCAGCAGCGCTCACAGGGGAAGTCGCAATCAGCCCCAGCATTTT
CDR3 protein: CASSAHRGSRNQPQHF
J gene: TRBJ1-5
D gene: TRBD1
clone size: NA
V gene: TRBV3-1

CDR3 DNA: TGTGCCAGCAGCTTAGAACCACTCTATGGCTACACCTTC
CDR3 protein: CASSLEPLYGYTF
J gene: TRBJ1-2
D gene: NA
clone size: many
V gene: TRBV7-9

CDR3 DNA: TGTGCCAGCAGGGACTGGATGACCGGGGAGCTGTTTTTT
CDR3 protein: CASRDWMTGELFF
J gene: TRBJ2-2
D gene: NA
clone size: many
V gene: TRBV6-1

CDR3 DNA: TGTGCCAGCAGCGTCGGGACAGGGCACTACGAGCAGTACTTC
CDR3 protein: CASSVGTGHYEQYF
J gene: TRBJ2-7
D gene: TRBD1
clone size: many
V gene: TRBV11-2

CDR3 DNA: TGCAGTGCAACTCCTGGGGGGCCTAAAGAGACCCAGTACTTC
CDR3 protein: CSATPGGPKETQYF
J gene: TRBJ2-5
D gene: NA
clone size: NA
V gene: TRBV20-1

CDR3 DNA: TGCGCCAGCAGCTCAGACACCGACTATGGCTACACCTTC
CDR3 protein: CASSSDTDYGYTF
J gene: TRBJ1-2
D gene: NA
clone size: many
V gene: TRBV5-1

CDR3 DNA: TGTGCCATCAGTGAGAAAGGGTATGGCTACACCTTC
CDR3 protein: CAISEKGYGYTF
J gene: TRBJ1-2
D gene: NA
clone size: NA
V gene: TRBV10-3

CDR3 DNA: TGTGCCAGCAGTTTCCCCCCTGGGCGGAGGGGCACAGATACGCAGTATTTT
CDR3 protein: CASSFPPGRRGTDTQYF
J gene: TRBJ2-3
D gene: NA
clone size: many
V gene: TRBV27